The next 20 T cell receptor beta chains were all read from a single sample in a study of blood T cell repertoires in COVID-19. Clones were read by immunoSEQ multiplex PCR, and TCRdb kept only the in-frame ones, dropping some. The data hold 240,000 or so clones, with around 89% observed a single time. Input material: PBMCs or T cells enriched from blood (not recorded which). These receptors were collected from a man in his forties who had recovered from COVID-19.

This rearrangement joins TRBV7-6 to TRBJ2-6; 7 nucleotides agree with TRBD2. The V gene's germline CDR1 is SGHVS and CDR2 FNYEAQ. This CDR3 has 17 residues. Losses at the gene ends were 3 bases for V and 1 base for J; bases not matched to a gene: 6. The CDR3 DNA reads TGTGCCAGCAGCTTCGGGAAGGGACTATCTGGGGCCAACGTCCTGACTTTC. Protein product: CASSFGKGLSGANVLTF.

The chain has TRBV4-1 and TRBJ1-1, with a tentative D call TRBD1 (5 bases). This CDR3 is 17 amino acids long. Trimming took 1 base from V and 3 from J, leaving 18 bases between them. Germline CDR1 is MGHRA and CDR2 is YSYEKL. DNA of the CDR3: TGCGCCAGCAGCCAAGGGGGACTCCTTTGGAGGGACACTGAAGCTTTCTTT. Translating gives CASSQGGLLWRDTEAFF.

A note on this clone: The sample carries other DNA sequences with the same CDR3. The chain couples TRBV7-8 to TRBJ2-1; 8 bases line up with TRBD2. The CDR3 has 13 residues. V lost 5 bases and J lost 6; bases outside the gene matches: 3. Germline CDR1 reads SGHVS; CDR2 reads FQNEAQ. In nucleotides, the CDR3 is TGTGCCAGCAGCAGACTAGCGAGCAATGAGCAGTTCTTC. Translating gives CASSRLASNEQFF. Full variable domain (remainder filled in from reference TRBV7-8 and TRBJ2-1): GAGVSQSPRYKVAKRGQDVALRCDPISGHVSLFWYQQALGQGPEFLTYFQNEAQLDKSGLPSDRFFAERPEGSVSTLKIQRTQQEDSAVYLCASSRLASNEQFFGPGTRLTVL.

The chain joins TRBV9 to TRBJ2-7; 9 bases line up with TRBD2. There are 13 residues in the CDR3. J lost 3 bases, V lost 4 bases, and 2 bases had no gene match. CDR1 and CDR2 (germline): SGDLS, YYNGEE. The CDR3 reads CASSPAGGYEQYF. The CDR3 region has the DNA TGTGCCAGCAGCCCAGCGGGAGGCTACGAGCAGTACTTC.

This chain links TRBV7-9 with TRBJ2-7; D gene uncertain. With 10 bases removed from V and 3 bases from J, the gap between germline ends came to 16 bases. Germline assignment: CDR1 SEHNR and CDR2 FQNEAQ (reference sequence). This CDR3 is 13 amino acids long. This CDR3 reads CATRPGGFYEQYF. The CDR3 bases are TGTGCCACCCGTCCCGGCGGTTTCTACGAGCAGTACTTC.

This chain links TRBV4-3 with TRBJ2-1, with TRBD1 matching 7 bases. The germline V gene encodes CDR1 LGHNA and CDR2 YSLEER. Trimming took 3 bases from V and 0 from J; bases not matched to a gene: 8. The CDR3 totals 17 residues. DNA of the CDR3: TGCGCCAGCAGCCATCACAAGACAGGGAGCTCCTACAATGAGCAGTTCTTC. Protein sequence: CASSHHKTGSSYNEQFF.

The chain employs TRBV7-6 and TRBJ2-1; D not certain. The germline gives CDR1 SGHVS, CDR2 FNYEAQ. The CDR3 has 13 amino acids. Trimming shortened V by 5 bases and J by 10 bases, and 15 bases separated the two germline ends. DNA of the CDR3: TGTGCCAGCAGCGGCGACTCACGCTTGGAGCAGTTCTTC. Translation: CASSGDSRLEQFF.

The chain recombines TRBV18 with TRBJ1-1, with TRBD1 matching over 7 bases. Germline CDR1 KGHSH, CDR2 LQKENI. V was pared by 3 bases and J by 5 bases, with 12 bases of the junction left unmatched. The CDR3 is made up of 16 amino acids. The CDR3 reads CASSPRNRGVGTEAFF. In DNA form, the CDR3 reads TGTGCCAGCTCACCCCGTAACAGGGGCGTAGGGACTGAAGCTTTCTTT.

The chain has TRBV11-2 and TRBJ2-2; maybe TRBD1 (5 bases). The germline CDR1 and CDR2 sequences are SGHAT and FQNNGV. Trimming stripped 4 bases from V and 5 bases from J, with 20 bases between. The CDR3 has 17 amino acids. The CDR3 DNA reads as TGTGCCAGCAGCTACCCGCCTCCGCAGGGATGGACCGGGGAGCTGTTTTTT. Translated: CASSYPPPQGWTGELFF.

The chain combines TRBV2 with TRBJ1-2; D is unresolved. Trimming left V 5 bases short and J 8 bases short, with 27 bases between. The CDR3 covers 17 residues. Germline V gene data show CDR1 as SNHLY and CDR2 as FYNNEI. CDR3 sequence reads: CASSPYTAALSPWGYTF. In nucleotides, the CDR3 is TGTGCCAGCAGTCCCTACACCGCGGCGCTCTCCCCTTGGGGCTACACCTTC.

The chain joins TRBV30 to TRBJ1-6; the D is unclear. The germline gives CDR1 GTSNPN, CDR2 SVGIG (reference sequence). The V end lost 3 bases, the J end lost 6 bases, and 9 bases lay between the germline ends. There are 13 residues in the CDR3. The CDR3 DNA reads TGTGCCTGGAGCCGGGAGTTTAATTCACCCCTCCACTTT. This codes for CAWSREFNSPLHF. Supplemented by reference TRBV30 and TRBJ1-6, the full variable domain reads SQTIHQWPATLVQPVGSPLSLECTVEGTSNPNLYWYRQAAGRGLQLLFYSVGIGQISSEVPQNLSASRPQDRQFILSSKKLLLSDSGFYLCAWSREFNSPLHFGNGTRLTVT.

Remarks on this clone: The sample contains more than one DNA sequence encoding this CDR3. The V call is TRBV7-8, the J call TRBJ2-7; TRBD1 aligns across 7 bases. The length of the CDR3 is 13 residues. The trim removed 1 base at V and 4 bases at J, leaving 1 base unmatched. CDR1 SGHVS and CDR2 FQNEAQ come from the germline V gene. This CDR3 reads CASSLDRGYEQYF. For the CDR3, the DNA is TGTGCCAGCAGCTTAGACAGGGGATACGAGCAGTACTTC.

CDR3 coding DNA: TGTGCCATCAGTGAGTCGAGAGGTATGGGGACAGGGCCCAATGAGCAGTTCTTC. It is translated as CAISESRGMGTGPNEQFF. This chain uses TRBV10-3 with TRBJ2-1; 9 bases fit TRBD1. Germline assignment: CDR1 ENHRY and CDR2 SYGVKD. This CDR3 region has 18 residues. The trim removed 0 bases at V and 6 bases at J, leaving 12 bases unmatched.

The CDR3 protein is CASSFMVAASQETQYF. The CDR3 DNA follows: TGTGCCAGCAGCTTCATGGTAGCGGCTTCGCAAGAGACCCAGTACTTC. The chain uses TRBV7-2 and TRBJ2-5; tentatively, D is TRBD2 (6 bases). V was clipped by 3 bases and J by 2 bases, with 16 bases between them. This CDR3 has 16 amino acids. Germline CDR1 reads SGHTA; CDR2 reads FQGNSA.

This chain's CDR3 is CASSQDPRGRQPQHF. The CDR3 nucleotides read TGTGCCAGCAGCCAAGACCCCAGGGGCCGTCAGCCCCAGCATTTT. J is TRBJ1-5 and V is TRBV4-2; tentatively, D is TRBD1 (6 bases). The CDR3 length is 15 residues. Germline CDR1 and CDR2: LGHNA and YNFKEQ. V dropped 0 bases and J dropped 6 bases, with 12 bases sitting between them.

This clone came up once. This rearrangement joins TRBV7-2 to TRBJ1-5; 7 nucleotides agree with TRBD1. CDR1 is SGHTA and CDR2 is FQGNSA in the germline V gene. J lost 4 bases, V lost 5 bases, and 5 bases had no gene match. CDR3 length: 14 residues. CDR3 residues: CASSRGQMNQPQHF. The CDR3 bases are TGTGCCAGCAGCCGGGGACAGATGAATCAGCCCCAGCATTTT.

CDR3 DNA: TGTGCCAGCGGATTCGCAGCGGGTAGACTCTCCTACGAGCAGTACTTC. Amino acid sequence: CASGFAAGRLSYEQYF. V and J are TRBV28 and TRBJ2-7; TRBD2 is a possible D gene (6 bases). The CDR3 runs to 16 residues. CDR1 and CDR2 from the germline V gene are MDHEN and SYDVKM. Trimming stripped 8 bases from V and 0 bases from J, with 20 bases between.

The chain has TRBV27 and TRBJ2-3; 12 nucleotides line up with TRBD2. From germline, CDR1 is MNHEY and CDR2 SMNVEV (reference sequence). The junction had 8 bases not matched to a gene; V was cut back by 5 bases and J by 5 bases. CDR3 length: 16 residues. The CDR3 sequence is CASSQGTSGFRDTQYF. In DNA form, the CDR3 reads TGTGCCAGCAGTCAAGGGACTAGCGGGTTTAGAGATACGCAGTATTTT.

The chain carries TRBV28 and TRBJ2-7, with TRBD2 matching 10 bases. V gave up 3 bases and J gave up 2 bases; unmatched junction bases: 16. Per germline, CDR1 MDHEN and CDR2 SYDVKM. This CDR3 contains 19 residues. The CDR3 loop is CASSFLRHGASGSPYEQYF. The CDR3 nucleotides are TGTGCCAGCAGTTTTCTTCGCCACGGGGCTAGCGGGAGCCCCTACGAGCAGTACTTC.

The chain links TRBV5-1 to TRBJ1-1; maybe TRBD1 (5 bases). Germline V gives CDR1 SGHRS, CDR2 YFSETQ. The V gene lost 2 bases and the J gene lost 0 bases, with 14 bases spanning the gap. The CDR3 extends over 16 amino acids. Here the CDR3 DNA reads TGCGCCAGCAGCTTCAGACAGAGCTTCATGAACACTGAAGCTTTCTTT. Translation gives CASSFRQSFMNTEAFF.